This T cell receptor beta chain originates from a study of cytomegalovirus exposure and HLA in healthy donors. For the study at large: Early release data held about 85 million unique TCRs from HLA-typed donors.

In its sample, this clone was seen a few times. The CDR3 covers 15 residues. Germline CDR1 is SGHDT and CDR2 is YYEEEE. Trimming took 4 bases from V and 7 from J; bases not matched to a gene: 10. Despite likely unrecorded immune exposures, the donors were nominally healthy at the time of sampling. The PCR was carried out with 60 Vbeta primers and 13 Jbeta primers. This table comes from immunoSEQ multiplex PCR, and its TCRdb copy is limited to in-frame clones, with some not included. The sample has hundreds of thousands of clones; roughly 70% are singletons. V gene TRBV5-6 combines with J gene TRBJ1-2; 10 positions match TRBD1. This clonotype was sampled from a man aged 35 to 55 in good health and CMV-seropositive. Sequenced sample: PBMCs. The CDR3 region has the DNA TGTGCCAGCAGCCCGGGACAGGGGAGATTAGTTGGCTACACCTTC. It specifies CASSPGQGRLVGYTF.